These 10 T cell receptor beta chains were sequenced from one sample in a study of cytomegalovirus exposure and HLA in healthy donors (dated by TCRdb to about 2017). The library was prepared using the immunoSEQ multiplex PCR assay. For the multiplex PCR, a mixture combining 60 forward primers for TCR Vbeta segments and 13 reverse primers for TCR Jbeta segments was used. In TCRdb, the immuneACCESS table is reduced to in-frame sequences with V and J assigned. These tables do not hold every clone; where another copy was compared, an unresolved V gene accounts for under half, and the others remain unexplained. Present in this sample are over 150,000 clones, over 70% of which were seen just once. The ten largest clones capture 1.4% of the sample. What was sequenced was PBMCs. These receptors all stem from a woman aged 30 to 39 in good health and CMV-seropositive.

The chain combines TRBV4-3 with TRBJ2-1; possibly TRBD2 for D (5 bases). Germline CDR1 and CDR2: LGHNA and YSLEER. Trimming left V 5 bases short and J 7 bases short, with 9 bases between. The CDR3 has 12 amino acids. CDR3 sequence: CASSGRGNEQFF. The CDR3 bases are TGCGCCAGCAGCGGGAGAGGTAATGAGCAGTTCTTC.

CDR3 in DNA: TGTGCCAGCAGCCCTACTTCCCGCTCTGGAAACACCATATATTTT. This sequence encodes CASSPTSRSGNTIYF. The chain combines TRBV13 with TRBJ1-3; no reliable D call. Germline V lookup: CDR1 PRHDT, CDR2 FYEKMQ (reference sequence). V was pared by 5 bases and J by 0 bases, with 11 bases between. The CDR3 totals 15 residues.

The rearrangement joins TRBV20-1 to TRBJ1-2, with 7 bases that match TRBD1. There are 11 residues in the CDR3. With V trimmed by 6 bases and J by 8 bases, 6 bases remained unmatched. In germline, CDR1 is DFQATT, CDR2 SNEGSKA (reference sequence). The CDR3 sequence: CSADQGGGYTF. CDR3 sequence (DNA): TGCAGTGCCGACCAGGGGGGAGGCTACACCTTC.

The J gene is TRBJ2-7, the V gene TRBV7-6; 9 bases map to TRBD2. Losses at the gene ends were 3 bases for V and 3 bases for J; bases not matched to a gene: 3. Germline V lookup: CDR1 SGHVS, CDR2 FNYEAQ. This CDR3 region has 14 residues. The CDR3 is CASSLELAGYEQYF. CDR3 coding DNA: TGTGCCAGCAGCTTGGAACTAGCGGGCTACGAGCAGTACTTC.

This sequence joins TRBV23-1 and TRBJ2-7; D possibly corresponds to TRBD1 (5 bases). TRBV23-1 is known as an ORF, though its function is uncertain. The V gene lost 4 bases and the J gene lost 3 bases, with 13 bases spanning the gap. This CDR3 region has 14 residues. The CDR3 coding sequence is TGCGCCAGCAGTCCCCCCCGGACACACTACGAGCAGTACTTC. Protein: CASSPPRTHYEQYF.

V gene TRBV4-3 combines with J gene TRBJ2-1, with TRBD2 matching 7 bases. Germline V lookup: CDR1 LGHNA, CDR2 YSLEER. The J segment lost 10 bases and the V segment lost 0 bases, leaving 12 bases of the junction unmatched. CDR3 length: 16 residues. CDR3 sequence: CASSQDSQRETSEQFF. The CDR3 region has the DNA TGCGCCAGCAGCCAAGATAGCCAGCGGGAAACTTCCGAGCAGTTCTTC.

CDR3: CASGVTGAVYEQYF. The CDR3 region has the DNA TGCGCCAGCGGTGTGACAGGGGCCGTCTACGAGCAGTACTTC. The chain uses TRBV5-1 and TRBJ2-5; TRBD1 agrees at 8 bases. The end of the DNA aligns better with TRBJ2-7, so the J call may be wrong. Germline lookup yields CDR1 SGHRS and CDR2 YFSETQ. CDR3 length equals 14 residues.

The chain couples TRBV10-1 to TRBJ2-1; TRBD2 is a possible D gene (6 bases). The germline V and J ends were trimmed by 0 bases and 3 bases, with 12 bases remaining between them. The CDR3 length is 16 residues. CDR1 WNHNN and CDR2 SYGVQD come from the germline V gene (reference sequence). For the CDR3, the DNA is TGCGCCAGCAGTGAGTCGGGCGGGACTGACTACAATGAGCAGTTCTTC. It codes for CASSESGGTDYNEQFF.

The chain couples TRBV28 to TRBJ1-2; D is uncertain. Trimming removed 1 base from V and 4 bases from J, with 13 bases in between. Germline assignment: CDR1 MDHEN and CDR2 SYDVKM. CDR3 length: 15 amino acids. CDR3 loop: CASSLSPQASYGYTF. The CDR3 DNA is TGTGCCAGCAGTTTATCCCCCCAGGCCTCCTATGGCTACACCTTC.

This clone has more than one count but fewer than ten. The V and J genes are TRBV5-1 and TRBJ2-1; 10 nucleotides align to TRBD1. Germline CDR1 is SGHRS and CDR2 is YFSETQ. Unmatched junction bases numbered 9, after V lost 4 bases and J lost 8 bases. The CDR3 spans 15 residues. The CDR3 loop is CASSGGTGDWDEQFF. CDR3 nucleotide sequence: TGCGCCAGCAGCGGGGGGACAGGGGATTGGGATGAGCAGTTCTTC.